The rows below give T cell receptor beta chains drawn from one sample of a study of Graves' ophthalmopathy and Graves' hyperthyroidism. TCRdb redid the calling of the multiplex PCR reads with MiXCR, one entry per CDR3 protein. The sample has under 250,000 distinct CDR3 sequences; 20% to 25% are singletons. The sequenced sample was peripheral blood. Every receptor here comes from a woman aged 45-65 years with Graves' ophthalmopathy. Both conserved end residues are part of each CDR3. Each record gives: clone size, D gene, V gene, J gene, CDR3 DNA, CDR3 protein. A D gene is named only where the DNA matches it firmly. Clone size is stated in some rows and not others, as once, few, many or a class when expanded.

-	TRBD2	TRBV19	TRBJ2-7	TGTGTTAGACTAGCGGGAGGCCCGGTGTACGAGCAGTACTTC	CVRLAGGPVYEQYF
many	-	TRBV11-1	TRBJ2-7	TGTGCCAGCAGCTTACTTGCCGTGACAATCGGGGGCGAGCAGTACTTC	CASSLLAVTIGGEQYF
many	-	TRBV11-2	TRBJ2-7	TGTGCCACCACCCGAGGGAGTATATACGAGCAGTACTTC	CATTRGSIYEQYF
many	TRBD1	TRBV20-1	TRBJ2-5	TGCAGTGCTAGAGACCGGGACAGAGGACGGGAGACCCAGTACTTC	CSARDRDRGRETQYF
-	TRBD1	TRBV20-1	TRBJ2-7	TGCAGTGCTCAAACAGGGGCCGGTACTTTCTCCTACGAGCAGTGCTTC	CSAQTGAGTFSYEQCF
many	TRBD1	TRBV6-5	TRBJ1-2	TGTGCCAGCAGGCCAGCAGGGGGTTGGGGTGGCTACACCTTC	CASRPAGGWGGYTF
many	-	TRBV11-2	TRBJ2-7	TGTGCCAGCAGCCAGGGCCTGGGGCAGTACTTC	CASSQGLGQYF
many	TRBD1	TRBV5-1	TRBJ2-7	TGCGCCAGCAGCTTGGTCCCCGCCGGGACAGGGGGCGATTACGAGCAGTACTTC	CASSLVPAGTGGDYEQYF
few	-	TRBV5-1	TRBJ1-1	TGCGCCAGCAGCTTGTTAACCCTCGAGGGCACTGAAGCTTTCTTT	CASSLLTLEGTEAFF
many	TRBD2	TRBV4-2	TRBJ2-7	TGTGCCAGCAGCCAAGAACTAGCGGGAGGAGTCGGAAGGCAGTACTTC	CASSQELAGGVGRQYF
many	-	TRBV7-2	TRBJ2-7	TGTGCCAGCAGCCTAGATCAGGGGCGCCGAGAGCAGTACTTC	CASSLDQGRREQYF
many	-	TRBV30	TRBJ2-7	TGTGCCTGGCACTTCGCCGGGGCCTACGAGCAGTACTTC	CAWHFAGAYEQYF
many	-	TRBV20-1	TRBJ2-7	TGCAGTGCTTACGGGGGCGGCGAGCAGTACTTC	CSAYGGGEQYF
many	TRBD1	TRBV2	TRBJ1-5	TGTGCCAGCAGCTTGACAGGGGACCCTTATAGCAATCAGCCCCAGCATTTT	CASSLTGDPYSNQPQHF
-	-	TRBV29-1	TRBJ1-5	TGCAGCGTTGGGGCAGGAGATCAGCCCCAGCATTTT	CSVGAGDQPQHF
-	-	TRBV28	TRBJ2-7	TGTGCCAGCAGTTTTTGGGGCGGTGGCTACGAGCAGTACTTC	CASSFWGGGYEQYF
-	-	TRBV6-1	TRBJ2-7	TGTGCCAGCAGTAGATGGGGAAGCCTCGAGCAGTACTTC	CASSRWGSLEQYF
-	TRBD1	TRBV3-1	TRBJ2-7	TGTGCCACCAGCCATCCCCCCGGGACAGCAGACTACGAGCAGTACTTC	CATSHPPGTADYEQYF
-	TRBD2	TRBV5-1	TRBJ2-1	TGCGCCAGCACCCAAGAAACACCGGGACTAGTTGGGTTGGGGCGTAATGAGCAGTTCTTC	CASTQETPGLVGLGRNEQFF
-	-	TRBV4-2	TRBJ2-7	TGTGCCAGCAGCCAAACTCGGCAGGGGAACTACGAGCAGTACTTC	CASSQTRQGNYEQYF
many	TRBD1	TRBV12-3/TRBV12-4	TRBJ1-5	TGTGCCAGCAGAAAGACAGGGGCTGGAAATCAGCCCCAGCATTTT	CASRKTGAGNQPQHF
many	-	TRBV28	TRBJ1-5	TGTGCCAGCAGCCCTCAGATGGTGCCCCAGCATTTT	CASSPQMVPQHF
-	-	TRBV20-1	TRBJ2-7	TGCAGTGCTAACAAGCGGGAGCAGTACTTC	CSANKREQYF
many	TRBD1	TRBV19	TRBJ1-2	TGTGCCAGTAGTTTCACCCACAGGGGGCTTGGCTACACCTTC	CASSFTHRGLGYTF
many	-	TRBV20-1	TRBJ1-2	TGCAGGGCCGGGGGGGGCTCTAGAGGCTACACCTTC	CRAGGGSRGYTF
many	-	TRBV25-1	TRBJ2-3	TGTGCCAGCAGCGCGCGGTACACAGATACGCAGTATTTT	CASSARYTDTQYF
many	-	TRBV27	TRBJ1-6	TGTGCCAGCAGTTTAAAACCGATCAGCTCCTATAATTCACCCCTCCACTTT	CASSLKPISSYNSPLHF
few	-	TRBV20-1	TRBJ2-3	TGCAGTGCGACCCCACTAGTCATCGAGACAGATACGCAGTATTTT	CSATPLVIETDTQYF
many	-	TRBV14	TRBJ1-2	TGTGCCAGCAGCCAAGATAAGGGTACGCTCTATGGCTACACCTTC	CASSQDKGTLYGYTF
many	TRBD1	TRBV11-1	TRBJ1-1	TGTGCCAGCAGCTTGAAGACAGGGGGGAAAAAAACTGAAGCTTTCTTT	CASSLKTGGKKTEAFF
many	-	TRBV15	TRBJ2-2	TGTGCCACCAGCAGAGAGGGGGGTAACACCGGGGAGCTGTTTTTT	CATSREGGNTGELFF
many	-	TRBV19	TRBJ2-6	TGTGCCAGTAGTATTTTAGGTACAGGGGCCAACGTCCTGACTTTC	CASSILGTGANVLTF
few	-	TRBV6-2/TRBV6-3	TRBJ1-1	TGTGCCAGCAGTTTACGGGCAACGAACACTGAAGCTTTCTTT	CASSLRATNTEAFF
-	TRBD1	TRBV6-5	TRBJ1-6	TGTGCCAGCAGTTCCCGACAGGGAAAGGATAATTCACCCCTCCACTTT	CASSSRQGKDNSPLHF
few	TRBD2	TRBV2	TRBJ2-2	TGTGCCAGCAGTGTTCTAGCGGGAGTAGCCGGGGAGCTGTTTTTT	CASSVLAGVAGELFF
many	-	TRBV6-5	TRBJ1-1	TGTGCCAGCAGTTACAATAGGGACGGGTATGAAGCTTTCTTT	CASSYNRDGYEAFF
many	TRBD1	TRBV15	TRBJ2-7	TGTGCCACCAGCAGGGGAATGGGACAGGGGGTCCGACCCCACCTCTACGAGCAGTACTTC	CATSRGMGQGVRPHLYEQYF
many	TRBD1	TRBV6-1	TRBJ2-7	TGTGCCAGCAGCAAGGGACAGACCTCCTACGAGCAGTACTTC	CASSKGQTSYEQYF
-	-	TRBV12-3/TRBV12-4	TRBJ1-1	TGTGCCAGCAAATCGGACGGTGAAGCTTTCTTT	CASKSDGEAFF
few	-	TRBV6-2/TRBV6-3	TRBJ1-5	TGTGCCAGCAGTAACCGTCAGCTGACGGGAGCGGGACAGCCCCAGCATTTT	CASSNRQLTGAGQPQHF
many	TRBD1	TRBV7-2	TRBJ2-2	TGTGCCAGCAGCCCCGCCGGGACAGCGAACACCGGGGAGCTGTTTTTT	CASSPAGTANTGELFF
many	-	TRBV18	TRBJ1-6	TGTGCCAGCTCAACACGACCGAGATGGGATTCACCCCTCCACTTT	CASSTRPRWDSPLHF
many	-	TRBV28	TRBJ1-5	TGTGCCAGCAGTTTTATTGATCAGCCCCAGCATTTT	CASSFIDQPQHF
-	TRBD1	TRBV6-1	TRBJ1-2	TGTGCCAGCAGCCAGGGACAGGAGAACTATGGCTACACCTTC	CASSQGQENYGYTF
-	-	TRBV4-2	TRBJ1-3	TGTGCCAGCAGCCAAGCGGGCAGGGCGGCTGGAAACACCATATATTTT	CASSQAGRAAGNTIYF
-	-	TRBV18	TRBJ2-7	TGTGCCAGCTCACCACTCTCTCATGTCGCAGGCCTGGGAGAGCAGTACTTC	CASSPLSHVAGLGEQYF
many	-	TRBV6-1	TRBJ1-1	TGTGCCAGCAGTGAAGCGGAGGTCCCCACCGTCACTGAAGCTTTCTTT	CASSEAEVPTVTEAFF
many	-	TRBV2	TRBJ2-4	TGTGCCAGCAGTGCATTCGGGAGTGGGTACTTC	CASSAFGSGYF
many	-	TRBV28	TRBJ2-6	TGTGCCAGCACCTCGGGGGCCAACGTCCTGACTTTC	CASTSGANVLTF
many	TRBD1	TRBV11-2	TRBJ2-7	TGTGCCAGCAGCTTTAACCATCCGGGACAGGTCCCCTACGAGCAGTACTTC	CASSFNHPGQVPYEQYF
many	TRBD1	TRBV11-2	TRBJ2-5	TGTGCCAGCAGCTTAGATCCCGGACCCGGACAGGGCGAGACCCAGTACTTC	CASSLDPGPGQGETQYF